This TCR beta chain is from a study of blood T cell repertoires in COVID-19. Study overall: Samples came from the United States, Italy and Spain, spanning acute and convalescent COVID-19. Sample material is recorded as cDNA or gDNA derived from T cells, B-cell-depleted T cells, or PBMCs.

Clinical history as reported by participants underpinned cohort assignment. In the authors' methods: Nucleated cell number was recorded as an estimate derived from reference gene primer amplification. Measured with immunoSEQ multiplex PCR; TCRdb has only the in-frame clones, and not every one. V, J and clone size reflect that table, while D and trimming were determined from the DNA. The repertoire holds 400,000 or so clones, with roughly 90% as singletons. Trimming removed 5 bases at V and 0 bases at J, with 13 bases between. Germline V gene sequence: CDR1 SEHNR, CDR2 FQNEAQ (reference sequence). The CDR3 loop spans 15 amino acids.

Sequenced input: PBMCs or T cells enriched from blood (not recorded which). This chain uses TRBV7-9 with TRBJ1-2; D remains ambiguous. This receptor was identified in a woman in her forties with acute COVID-19. In DNA, the CDR3 is TGTGCCAGCAGCACCCCGGGAAGGGCTAACTATGGCTACACCTTC. Protein product: CASSTPGRANYGYTF.